The clone carrying this TCR beta chain occurred many times. Its specificity is not known. This specimen comes from a study of CD8 T cells in ankylosing spondylitis. Study-wide points: Apparently characteristic of ankylosing spondylitis blood was a TCR beta motif (roughly eight highly homologous variants).

Germline V gene lookup returns CDR1 MNHEY and CDR2 SVGEGT. The length of the CDR3 is 15 residues. The trim removed 0 bases at V and 4 bases at J, leaving 6 bases unmatched. MiXCR, applied by TCRdb to the 5' RACE reads, yields one record per CDR3 protein. Here the sample spans some 240,000 distinct CDR3 sequences, 6% to 8.5% being singletons. The TCR comes from a male donor with ankylosing spondylitis. The specimen was blood, either unsorted or a sorted T cell fraction (not recorded which). J is TRBJ2-7 and V is TRBV6-2 or TRBV6-3; TRBD2 matches at 7 bases. The CDR3 DNA sequence: TGTGCCAGCAGTTACTCTACTAGCGTACTATACGAGCAGTACTTC. This gives the protein CASSYSTSVLYEQYF.